This entry lists 10 T cell receptor beta chains sequenced from one sample in a study of blood T cell repertoires in COVID-19. Data came from immunoSEQ multiplex PCR; TCRdb stores just in-frame clones and leaves some out. The repertoire has under 150,000 clones, 65% to 90% of them found once; the top ten carry roughly 2.3%. Sequencing was carried out using PBMCs or T cells enriched from blood (not recorded which). These receptors were obtained from a woman aged 45-59 years who had recovered from COVID-19.

The chain carries TRBV30 and TRBJ2-5, with 10 nucleotides matching TRBD2. Trimming cost V 4 bases and J 4 bases; bases outside gene matches: 6. The CDR3 consists of 14 residues. Germline CDR1 reads GTSNPN; CDR2 reads SVGIG (reference sequence). For the CDR3, the DNA is TGTGCCTGGACGCCGGGACTAGCGCGAGAGACCCAGTACTTC. It specifies CAWTPGLARETQYF.

As DNA, the CDR3 is TGTGCCAGCAGCTTGGAATGGGGGCAGAAGTCCCAGTACTTC. Its protein is CASSLEWGQKSQYF. The gene calls are TRBV5-5 and TRBJ2-5, with TRBD1 as a possible D gene (6 bases). V was cut by 0 bases and J by 9 bases, with 15 bases left in between. In germline, CDR1 is SGHKS, CDR2 YYEKEE (reference sequence). This CDR3 contains 14 residues.

The CDR3 DNA reads as TGCGCCAGCAGCCAAACTCCGGGACAGGGGGCCAACGTCCTGACTTTC. Its protein product is CASSQTPGQGANVLTF. The chain uses TRBV4-3 and TRBJ2-6, with 7 bases fitting TRBD1. The CDR3 length is 16 residues. The V segment lost 2 bases and the J segment 4 bases; nucleotides outside the gene matches: 5. In germline, CDR1 is LGHNA, CDR2 YSLEER.

The genes are TRBV19 and TRBJ1-1; D gene ambiguous. This CDR3 has 13 amino acids. From germline, CDR1 is LNHDA and CDR2 SQIVND (reference sequence). Trimming shortened V by 10 bases and J by 3 bases, and 15 bases separated the two germline ends. The CDR3 is CATITPRYTEAFF. For the CDR3, the DNA is TGTGCCACCATAACCCCGCGGTACACTGAAGCTTTCTTT.

The CDR3 coding sequence is TGTGCCAGCTCACAATGGGACAGGGGGATGAGCAATCAGCCCCAGCATTTT. Translation gives CASSQWDRGMSNQPQHF. The rearrangement uses TRBV18 and TRBJ1-5, with 11 bases lining up with TRBD1. The length of the CDR3 is 17 residues. V shed 4 bases and J 1 base; nucleotides not matched to a gene: 6. Germline V CDR1 and CDR2: KGHSH, LQKENI. The variable domain in full, with the rest retrieved from reference TRBV18 and TRBJ1-5, is NAGVMQNPRHLVRRRGQEARLRCSPMKGHSHVYWYRQLPEEGLKFMVYLQKENIIDESGMPKERFSAEFPKEGPSILRIQQVVRGDSAAYFCASSQWDRGMSNQPQHFGDGTRLSIL.

This clone was picked up one time. The J gene is TRBJ2-5, the V gene TRBV4-1, with D perhaps TRBD2 (6 bases). Germline V gene sequence: CDR1 MGHRA, CDR2 YSYEKL. Trimming stripped 1 base from V and 5 bases from J, with 11 bases between. The CDR3 spans 14 residues. CDR3 DNA: TGCGCCAGCAGCCAAGTAGCGGACGTTGAGACCCAGTACTTC. Protein: CASSQVADVETQYF.

This chain connects TRBV12-3 or TRBV12-4 to TRBJ1-1; D gene ambiguous. This CDR3 spans 11 amino acids. V lost 2 bases to trimming and J lost 5 bases, with 3 bases between them. CDR3 in amino acids: CASSLRTEAFF. DNA of the CDR3: TGTGCCAGCAGTTTACGGACTGAAGCTTTCTTT.

This rearrangement joins TRBV7-2 to TRBJ2-3; TRBD1 matches at 8 bases. From germline, CDR1 is SGHTA and CDR2 FQGNSA. The CDR3 consists of 16 residues. The V gene end was trimmed by 5 bases and the J gene end by 4 bases; junction bases not matched to a gene: 11. CDR3 region: CASSITGGRSPDTQYF. The CDR3 DNA reads TGTGCCAGCAGCATAACAGGGGGTCGAAGCCCAGATACGCAGTATTTT.

The chain recombines TRBV27 with TRBJ2-7; 10 bases fit TRBD1. V was pared by 0 bases and J by 5 bases, with 10 bases of the junction left unmatched. The CDR3 spans 17 residues. Germline CDR1 reads MNHEY; CDR2 reads SMNVEV (reference sequence). CDR3 protein: CASSLSGGTGARDEQYF. CDR3 DNA: TGTGCCAGCAGTTTATCGGGGGGGACAGGGGCAAGAGACGAGCAGTACTTC.

J is TRBJ1-2 and V is TRBV27; 7 positions match TRBD1. Trimming at V came to 6 bases and at J to 7 bases, leaving 11 bases not matched to a gene. The CDR3 totals 14 residues. In germline, CDR1 is MNHEY, CDR2 SMNVEV (reference sequence). CDR3 bases: TGTGCCAGCAGCAGACAGGGCGATAGTGCTGGCTACACCTTC. It encodes CASSRQGDSAGYTF.